Presented here are 20 T cell receptor beta chains from one specimen sequenced in a study of T cell responses to AZD1222 COVID-19 vaccine. This table comes from immunoSEQ multiplex PCR, and its TCRdb copy is limited to in-frame clones, with some not included. The sample holds about 95,000 clones; 85% to 90% are singletons and the top ten take around 4%. Sequenced here: peripheral blood, sampled on day 0 of AZD1222 vaccination. The receptors were sampled from an adult in good health.

This rearrangement joins TRBV27 to TRBJ1-6, with a tentative D call TRBD1 (6 bases). Germline CDR1 and CDR2: MNHEY and SMNVEV (reference sequence). There are 14 residues in the CDR3. The V gene lost 0 bases and the J gene lost 9 bases, with 9 bases spanning the gap. This chain's CDR3 is CASSLSEGGSPLHF. The CDR3 DNA reads TGTGCCAGCAGTTTATCGGAGGGGGGTTCACCCCTCCACTTT.

The chain carries TRBV7-9 and TRBJ1-2; 8 positions match TRBD1. In germline, CDR1 is SEHNR, CDR2 FQNEAQ (reference sequence). Trimming at V came to 5 bases and at J to 14 bases, leaving 10 bases not matched to a gene. CDR3 length equals 12 residues. In DNA form, the CDR3 reads TGTGCCAGCAGCGTCCCCCAGGGGGCGCAAACCTTC. Translating gives CASSVPQGAQTF.

The gene calls are TRBV7-9 and TRBJ2-7; 14 bases are a match to TRBD2. Germline assignment: CDR1 SEHNR and CDR2 FQNEAQ (reference sequence). CDR3 length equals 16 residues. With 4 bases clipped from V and 6 bases from J, the junction kept 8 bases outside the gene matches. CDR3 region: CASSSSGTSGGLEQYF. In DNA form, the CDR3 reads TGTGCCAGCAGCTCGTCCGGGACTAGCGGGGGTCTCGAGCAGTACTTC.

The J gene is TRBJ1-4, the V gene TRBV10-3, with 7 bases matching TRBD1. V dropped 8 bases and J dropped 1; count of bases not matched to a gene: 7. Germline loops: CDR1 ENHRY, CDR2 SYGVKD. The CDR3 has 15 residues. The DNA for the CDR3 is TGTGCCATCGGTGCCCGACAGGGAACTAATGAAAAACTGTTTTTT. Translated, it gives CAIGARQGTNEKLFF.

V is TRBV6-1 and J is TRBJ2-1; a possible D gene is TRBD2 (7 bases). V dropped 1 base and J dropped 13 bases, with 11 bases sitting between them. From germline, CDR1 is MNHNS and CDR2 SASEGT. CDR3 length: 12 amino acids. The CDR3 coding sequence is TGTGCCAGCAGTGAAGAGGGGGGGTCCCAGTTCTTC. Encoded protein: CASSEEGGSQFF.

J is TRBJ1-1 and V is TRBV18; unclear D gene. V gave up 5 bases and J gave up 4 bases, with 17 bases separating them. The length of the CDR3 is 15 residues. CDR1 KGHSH and CDR2 LQKENI come from the germline V gene. CDR3 residues: CASSSGPTTLTEAFF. CDR3 nucleotide sequence: TGTGCCAGCTCATCCGGACCAACTACCCTCACTGAAGCTTTCTTT.

V is TRBV19 and J is TRBJ2-3; either TRBD1 or TRBD2 may supply D (5 bases each). The germline V gene encodes CDR1 LNHDA and CDR2 SQIVND (reference sequence). This CDR3 has 16 residues. V was pared by 4 bases and J by 4 bases, with 18 bases between. CDR3: CASSTLVWGKADTQYF. The CDR3 DNA follows: TGTGCCAGTAGTACCCTCGTATGGGGGAAGGCAGATACGCAGTATTTT.

The chain recombines TRBV5-6 with TRBJ2-3; D unclear. Trimming stripped 0 bases from V and 2 bases from J, with 7 bases between. The CDR3 runs to 14 residues. Per the germline V gene, CDR1 is SGHDT and CDR2 is YYEEEE. The DNA of the CDR3 is TGTGCCAGCAGCTTGGGGGCCCTCACAGATACGCAGTATTTT. This gives the protein CASSLGALTDTQYF.

DNA of the CDR3: TGTGCCAGCAGCCTCGAACGACAGGACGAAAAACTGTTTTTT. Encoded protein: CASSLERQDEKLFF. The V call is TRBV7-9, the J call TRBJ1-4; tentative D call: TRBD1 (6 bases). CDR3 size: 14 residues. V gave up 5 bases and J gave up 8 bases, with 15 bases separating them. CDR1 and CDR2 from the germline V gene are SEHNR and FQNEAQ (reference sequence).

The chain recombines TRBV5-1 with TRBJ1-1; unclear D gene. Germline CDR1 and CDR2: SGHRS and YFSETQ. V lost 2 bases, J lost 1 base, and 9 bases lay in between. The CDR3 runs 14 residues. The CDR3 coding sequence is TGCGCCAGCAGCTTCGGGGTGGCGAACACTGAAGCTTTCTTT. Protein product: CASSFGVANTEAFF.

This clone showed up just once. The chain recombines TRBV11-2 with TRBJ1-2, with 12 bases identical to TRBD1. CDR3 length: 17 amino acids. Germline CDR1 SGHAT, CDR2 FQNNGV. Trimming at V came to 7 bases and at J to 2 bases, leaving 11 bases not matched to a gene. The CDR3: CASKGTGGNSRNYGYTF. CDR3 nucleotides: TGTGCCAGCAAGGGGACAGGGGGCAACTCTAGGAACTATGGCTACACCTTC.

This rearrangement joins TRBV14 to TRBJ1-6; tentative D call: TRBD1 (6 bases). The V and J ends lost 4 bases and 6 bases respectively, with 13 bases between them. The CDR3 loop spans 15 amino acids. The germline V gene has CDR1 SGHDN and CDR2 FVKESK. The CDR3 protein is CASSRGANPNSPLHF. In nucleotides, the CDR3 is TGTGCCAGCAGCCGGGGGGCCAACCCTAATTCACCCCTCCACTTT.

The chain links TRBV10-1 to TRBJ2-1; D gene uncertain. This CDR3 is 12 amino acids long. Germline V gene data show CDR1 as WNHNN and CDR2 as SYGVQD (reference sequence). Trimming stripped 9 bases from V and 0 bases from J, with 6 bases between. CDR3 nucleotide sequence: TGCGCCAGTAACTCCTCCTACAATGAGCAGTTCTTC. It is translated as CASNSSYNEQFF.

The rearrangement joins TRBV27 to TRBJ1-6, with 10 bases matching TRBD1. The CDR3 extends over 15 amino acids. V shed 6 bases, J shed 10 bases, and the junction held 9 bases outside the gene matches. Germline V lookup: CDR1 MNHEY, CDR2 SMNVEV (reference sequence). The CDR3, as DNA: TGTGCCAGCAGCCCCGGGACAGGGGTGTTATCACCCCTCCACTTT. As protein: CASSPGTGVLSPLHF.

The rearrangement uses TRBV7-9 and TRBJ1-2, with 7 bases that match TRBD1. The CDR3 consists of 18 residues. Looked up from germline, CDR1 is SEHNR and CDR2 is FQNEAQ (reference sequence). The J segment lost 3 bases and the V segment lost 5 bases, leaving 18 bases of the junction unmatched. CDR3 loop: CASSALHLSTGLDYGYTF. CDR3 DNA sequence: TGTGCCAGCAGCGCCCTCCATCTATCGACAGGGTTGGACTATGGCTACACCTTC.

The chain uses TRBV5-1 and TRBJ2-7; D possibly corresponds to TRBD2 (6 bases). Trimming took 5 bases from V and 1 from J, leaving 13 bases between them. Per the germline V gene, CDR1 is SGHRS and CDR2 is YFSETQ. The CDR3 contains 14 residues. DNA for the CDR3: TGCGCCAGCAGGGAGGGGACTCTTTCCTACGAGCAGTACTTC. This codes for CASREGTLSYEQYF. The full variable domain, rest sourced from reference TRBV5-1 and TRBJ2-7, is KAGVTQTPRYLIKTRGQQVTLSCSPISGHRSVSWYQQTPGQGLQFLFEYFSETQRNKGNFPGRFSGRQFSNSRSEMNVSTLELGDSALYLCASREGTLSYEQYFGPGTRLTVT.

The CDR3 nucleotides are TGTGCCAGCAGCGTCCGGCTGTCCTACGAGCAGTACTTC. This encodes CASSVRLSYEQYF. The chain carries TRBV5-4 and TRBJ2-7; no firm D call. CDR3 length: 13 amino acids. With 4 bases removed from V and 1 base from J, the gap between germline ends came to 9 bases. Germline CDR1 and CDR2: SGHNT and YYREEE (reference sequence). Complete variable domain (other parts from reference TRBV5-4 and TRBJ2-7): ETGVTQSPTHLIKTRGQQVTLRCSSQSGHNTVSWYQQALGQGPQFIFQYYREEENGRGNFPPRFSGLQFPNYSSELNVNALELDDSALYLCASSVRLSYEQYFGPGTRLTVT.

The genes are TRBV6-5 and TRBJ2-7; 13 positions agree with TRBD2. CDR1 is MNHEY and CDR2 is SVGAGI in the germline V gene. J gave up 5 bases and V 4 bases, and 2 bases lay outside the gene matches. The length of the CDR3 is 14 residues. The CDR3 DNA sequence: TGTGCCAGCAGTTGGACTAGCGGGGGTGACGAGCAGTACTTC. Its protein product is CASSWTSGGDEQYF.

The CDR3 loop is CASSLFGRQFATNEKLFF. Written as DNA, the CDR3 is TGTGCCAGCAGTTTATTTGGTCGACAGTTTGCAACTAATGAAAAACTGTTTTTT. This chain connects TRBV27 to TRBJ1-4; weak D call: TRBD1 (5 bases). V was shortened by 1 base and J by 0 bases, with 15 bases between the two germline ends. This CDR3 region has 18 residues. CDR1 MNHEY and CDR2 SMNVEV come from the germline V gene (reference sequence).

CDR3 coding DNA: TGTGCCAGTAGTATAAGCCAGGGTAACTATGGCTACACCTTC. Protein sequence: CASSISQGNYGYTF. This rearrangement joins TRBV19 to TRBJ1-2; D might be TRBD1 (5 bases). Per germline, CDR1 LNHDA and CDR2 SQIVND (reference sequence). V lost 2 bases and J lost 1, with 8 bases in between. This CDR3 spans 14 amino acids.